This is a list of T cell receptor beta chains from one sample in a study of T cell changes during pregnancy in multiple sclerosis. TCRdb keeps only in-frame clones here, not all; method: immunoSEQ multiplex PCR. The sample consists of 70,000 to 75,000 clones, more than 90% of them appearing once. The sequencing here drew on peripheral blood, taken in the second trimester of pregnancy. Receptors originate from a female donor in good health, enrolled as a control in a pregnancy study. CDR3s include the opening cysteine and the closing phenylalanine or tryptophan. The order of the fields is clone size, J gene, D gene, V gene, CDR3 protein, CDR3 DNA. A D gene is named only where the DNA matches it firmly. Clone size is not always given. Where it is, it says once, few, many or a class for expanded clones.

size: .
J: TRBJ2-7
D: .
V: TRBV6-5
CDR3: CATRPGSNSYEQYF
DNA: TGTGCCACTCGTCCAGGGTCAAACTCCTACGAGCAGTACTTC

size: .
J: TRBJ1-1
D: .
V: TRBV6-5
CDR3: CASSPYLGRNTEAFF
DNA: TGTGCCAGCAGTCCTTATTTGGGCCGAAACACTGAAGCTTTCTTT

size: .
J: TRBJ2-7
D: TRBD2
V: TRBV4-3
CDR3: CASSQGLAGALYEQYF
DNA: TGCGCCAGCAGCCAGGGACTAGCGGGGGCACTCTACGAGCAGTACTTC

size: .
J: TRBJ2-1
D: TRBD2
V: TRBV29-1
CDR3: CSVDLYLAGGRSDEQFF
DNA: TGCAGCGTAGACCTCTACTTAGCGGGGGGGAGGAGCGATGAGCAGTTCTTC

size: .
J: TRBJ1-5
D: .
V: TRBV7-9
CDR3: CASSFGGGDQPQHF
DNA: TGTGCCAGCAGCTTTGGCGGGGGCGACCAGCCCCAGCATTTT

size: .
J: TRBJ1-1
D: .
V: TRBV20-1
CDR3: CSLTGRTEAFF
DNA: TGCAGCCTAACAGGGCGCACTGAAGCTTTCTTT

size: .
J: TRBJ2-7
D: TRBD1
V: TRBV6-5
CDR3: CASSYDRDRVYEQYF
DNA: TGTGCCAGCAGTTACGACCGCGACAGGGTCTACGAGCAGTACTTC

size: once
J: TRBJ1-1
D: .
V: TRBV19
CDR3: CASSLRGAAEAFF
DNA: TGTGCCAGTAGTCTTCGGGGAGCCGCCGAAGCTTTCTTT

size: .
J: TRBJ1-3
D: .
V: TRBV7-6
CDR3: CASSQGGVYSGNTIYF
DNA: TGTGCCAGCAGCCAGGGAGGGGTCTACTCTGGAAACACCATATATTTT

size: few
J: TRBJ1-1
D: .
V: TRBV7-6
CDR3: CASSLGPRMNTEAFF
DNA: TGTGCCAGCAGCTTAGGGCCCAGGATGAACACTGAAGCTTTCTTT

size: .
J: TRBJ1-2
D: .
V: TRBV6-6
CDR3: CASKGGVMDYGYTF
DNA: TGTGCCAGCAAGGGCGGGGTCATGGACTATGGCTACACCTTC

size: .
J: TRBJ2-7
D: TRBD1
V: TRBV2
CDR3: CASGQGLIEQYF
DNA: TGTGCCAGCGGACAGGGGCTAATTGAGCAGTACTTC

size: .
J: TRBJ2-4
D: .
V: TRBV18
CDR3: CASSPGAQRNIQYF
DNA: TGTGCCAGCTCACCGGGGGCGCAAAGAAACATTCAGTACTTC

size: .
J: TRBJ2-1
D: TRBD2
V: TRBV29-1
CDR3: CSVELAGAYNEQFF
DNA: TGCAGCGTTGAACTAGCGGGGGCCTACAATGAGCAGTTCTTC

size: .
J: TRBJ2-1
D: TRBD2
V: TRBV5-5
CDR3: CASSGTSSINEQFF
DNA: TGTGCCAGCAGCGGGACTAGTAGTATAAATGAGCAGTTCTTC

size: .
J: TRBJ2-1
D: TRBD2
V: TRBV10-3
CDR3: CAISEGAGLGPYNEQFF
DNA: TGTGCCATCAGTGAAGGGGCAGGACTAGGGCCCTACAATGAGCAGTTCTTC

size: .
J: TRBJ2-4
D: TRBD2
V: TRBV5-1
CDR3: CASSPGLAGGHQYF
DNA: TGCGCCAGCAGCCCGGGACTAGCGGGGGGCCATCAGTACTTC

size: once
J: TRBJ1-2
D: TRBD1
V: TRBV11-1
CDR3: CASSLRTGGKDLNYGYTF
DNA: TGTGCCAGCAGCTTGCGGACAGGGGGAAAGGATTTGAACTATGGCTACACCTTC

size: .
J: TRBJ1-6
D: TRBD1
V: TRBV18
CDR3: CASSPDRGNSPLHF
DNA: TGTGCCAGCTCACCAGACAGGGGTAATTCACCCCTCCACTTT

size: .
J: TRBJ1-5
D: .
V: TRBV2
CDR3: CASSPEGSNQPQHF
DNA: TGTGCCAGCAGTCCGGAGGGTAGCAATCAGCCCCAGCATTTT

size: .
J: TRBJ1-1
D: .
V: TRBV7-3
CDR3: CASSDILDRRVNTEAFF
DNA: TGTGCCAGCAGCGATATACTGGACAGACGGGTGAACACTGAAGCTTTCTTT

size: .
J: TRBJ1-5
D: .
V: TRBV12-5
CDR3: CASGSPGQPQHF
DNA: TGTGCTAGTGGTTCCCCGGGGCAGCCCCAGCATTTT

size: .
J: TRBJ2-6
D: .
V: TRBV7-2
CDR3: CASSPVSSGANVLTF
DNA: TGTGCCAGCAGCCCTGTCTCCTCTGGGGCCAACGTCCTGACTTTC

size: .
J: TRBJ2-4
D: .
V: TRBV9
CDR3: CARAPGENIQYF
DNA: TGTGCCAGGGCCCCTGGAGAAAACATTCAGTACTTC

size: .
J: TRBJ1-1
D: .
V: TRBV7-2
CDR3: CASRRQGAFTEAFF
DNA: TGTGCCAGCAGGCGGCAGGGCGCGTTCACTGAAGCTTTCTTT

size: .
J: TRBJ1-2
D: TRBD1
V: TRBV4-1
CDR3: CASSQRDSYGYTF
DNA: TGCGCCAGCAGCCAAAGGGACAGCTATGGCTACACCTTC

size: .
J: TRBJ1-6
D: .
V: TRBV7-3
CDR3: CASSLLTGNNSPLHF
DNA: TGTGCCAGCAGCTTACTCACAGGGAATAATTCACCCCTCCACTTT

size: .
J: TRBJ1-1
D: .
V: TRBV5-1
CDR3: CASSPREGGNTEAFF
DNA: TGCGCCAGCAGCCCACGAGAGGGCGGGAACACTGAAGCTTTCTTT

size: .
J: TRBJ2-2
D: .
V: TRBV30
CDR3: CAWSAQGANTGELFF
DNA: TGTGCCTGGAGTGCCCAGGGTGCGAACACCGGGGAGCTGTTTTTT

size: .
J: TRBJ1-2
D: TRBD1
V: TRBV6-6
CDR3: CASSLVVGQVYGYTF
DNA: TGTGCCAGCAGTTTAGTCGTCGGACAGGTCTATGGCTACACCTTC

size: once
J: TRBJ2-7
D: .
V: TRBV29-1
CDR3: CSGPREDEQYF
DNA: TGCAGCGGGCCGAGGGAGGACGAGCAGTACTTC

size: .
J: TRBJ1-6
D: .
V: TRBV4-3
CDR3: CASSQASSYNSPLHF
DNA: TGCGCCAGCAGCCAAGCGAGCTCCTATAATTCACCCCTCCACTTT

size: .
J: TRBJ2-3
D: TRBD2
V: TRBV18
CDR3: CASSSLAGSDTQYF
DNA: TGTGCCAGCTCATCTCTAGCGGGGTCAGATACGCAGTATTTT

size: .
J: TRBJ1-2
D: TRBD1
V: TRBV6-4
CDR3: CASSDRGQGSLYYTF
DNA: TGTGCCAGCAGTGATAGGGGACAGGGATCCCTTTACTACACCTTC

size: .
J: TRBJ1-6
D: TRBD1
V: TRBV5-4
CDR3: CASRSGQESSYNSPLHF
DNA: TGTGCCAGCAGATCGGGACAGGAAAGCTCCTATAATTCACCCCTCCACTTT

size: .
J: TRBJ2-3
D: TRBD1
V: TRBV28
CDR3: CASSSGGAGTDTQYF
DNA: TGTGCCAGCAGTTCAGGGGGCGCAGGCACAGATACGCAGTATTTT

size: .
J: TRBJ1-2
D: .
V: TRBV7-9
CDR3: CASSLGPSDAPAVYGYTF
DNA: TGTGCCAGCAGCTTAGGGCCGAGCGACGCCCCAGCTGTCTATGGCTACACCTTC

size: .
J: TRBJ1-2
D: .
V: TRBV15
CDR3: CATSEGRGNYGYTF
DNA: TGTGCCACCAGCGAAGGGAGAGGTAACTATGGCTACACCTTC

size: .
J: TRBJ1-4
D: .
V: TRBV7-2
CDR3: CASGVSRAANEKLFF
DNA: TGTGCCAGCGGCGTTTCGCGGGCGGCTAATGAAAAACTGTTTTTT

size: .
J: TRBJ1-2
D: .
V: TRBV27
CDR3: CASSQTRGDRSYGYTF
DNA: TGTGCCAGCAGTCAAACCCGGGGAGACCGGAGCTATGGCTACACCTTC

size: .
J: TRBJ1-2
D: .
V: TRBV10-3
CDR3: CATTAQGYGYTF
DNA: TGTGCCACCACAGCCCAGGGATATGGCTACACCTTC

size: .
J: TRBJ1-1
D: .
V: TRBV28
CDR3: CASRDIGEAFF
DNA: TGTGCCAGCAGGGACATCGGGGAAGCTTTCTTT

size: .
J: TRBJ2-3
D: TRBD2
V: TRBV6-5
CDR3: CASSRLAGFTDTQYF
DNA: TGTGCCAGCAGTCGACTAGCGGGCTTCACAGATACGCAGTATTTT

size: .
J: TRBJ1-1
D: .
V: TRBV6-4
CDR3: CASRALAGGNTEAFF
DNA: TGTGCCAGCAGGGCCCTCGCGGGGGGGAACACTGAAGCTTTCTTT

size: .
J: TRBJ1-2
D: TRBD1
V: TRBV28
CDR3: CASGRQGDYGYTF
DNA: TGTGCCAGCGGTAGACAGGGTGACTATGGCTACACCTTC

size: .
J: TRBJ2-5
D: TRBD2
V: TRBV5-4
CDR3: CASSRAAGDQETQYF
DNA: TGTGCCAGCAGCCGGGCAGCGGGGGATCAAGAGACCCAGTACTTC

size: .
J: TRBJ1-1
D: .
V: TRBV6-6
CDR3: CASSYDASGGAFF
DNA: TGTGCCAGCAGTTACGACGCTTCCGGGGGAGCTTTCTTT

size: .
J: TRBJ2-2
D: .
V: TRBV5-4
CDR3: CASSYRVAGELFF
DNA: TGTGCCAGCAGTTACAGGGTGGCCGGGGAGCTGTTTTTT

size: few
J: TRBJ2-6
D: .
V: TRBV7-9
CDR3: CASSRRLGGAGANVLTF
DNA: TGTGCCAGCAGCCGCCGGCTCGGGGGAGCTGGGGCCAACGTCCTGACTTTC

size: once
J: TRBJ1-3
D: .
V: TRBV6-6
CDR3: CASSYGDISTGNTIYF
DNA: TGTGCCAGCAGTTATGGGGACATTTCTACCGGAAACACCATATATTTT

size: .
J: TRBJ2-1
D: .
V: TRBV4-2
CDR3: CASSHGETDYNEQFF
DNA: TGTGCCAGCAGCCATGGCGAGACAGATTACAATGAGCAGTTCTTC

size: .
J: TRBJ2-7
D: .
V: TRBV29-1
CDR3: CSVGRGGREQYF
DNA: TGCAGCGTTGGAAGGGGGGGCCGCGAGCAGTACTTC

size: .
J: TRBJ1-1
D: .
V: TRBV5-4
CDR3: CASSSQQGMNTEAFF
DNA: TGTGCCAGCAGCTCACAACAGGGCATGAACACTGAAGCTTTCTTT

size: .
J: TRBJ1-2
D: .
V: TRBV6-1
CDR3: CASSPGGPNYGYTF
DNA: TGTGCCAGCAGCCCTGGGGGCCCCAACTATGGCTACACCTTC

size: .
J: TRBJ1-2
D: TRBD1
V: TRBV6-5
CDR3: CASSYGGTVRGGYTF
DNA: TGTGCCAGCAGTTATGGGGGGACAGTTAGGGGTGGCTACACCTTC